This is a list of T cell receptor beta chains from one sample in a study of Ad26.COV2.S vaccination and SARS-CoV-2 variants. Sequenced by immunoSEQ multiplex PCR; TCRdb stores in-frame clones only, minus some. The repertoire holds about 480,000 clones, around 88% seen once, with roughly 12% in the top ten. The sequences come from peripheral blood, collected in a trial of Ad26.COV2.S vaccine versus placebo. These receptor sequences come from a person between 18 and 60 years old who received the Ad26.COV2.S COVID-19 vaccine or a placebo. Both conserved end residues are part of each CDR3. Fields, in order: CDR3 length, J gene, V gene, D gene, clone size, CDR3 protein, CDR3 DNA. A D gene is named only where the DNA matches it firmly. Only part of the rows carry a size: once, few, many, or a class if the clone is expanded.

>15|TRBJ2-7|TRBV5-4|.|.
CASSLAGGLAYEQYF
TGTGCCAGCAGCTTGGCCGGTGGGCTAGCCTACGAGCAGTACTTC
>19|TRBJ2-3|TRBV3-1/TRBV3-2|TRBD2|once
CASSHMTTSGRWITDTQYF
TGTGCCAGCAGCCACATGACCACTAGCGGGAGGTGGATCACAGATACGCAGTATTTT
>17|TRBJ1-6|TRBV4-2|TRBD1|.
CASSQRQGATFNSPLHF
TGTGCCAGCAGCCAACGACAGGGAGCAACCTTCAATTCACCCCTCCACTTT
>13|TRBJ1-1|TRBV9|.|.
CASSVWMNTEAFF
TGTGCCAGCAGCGTATGGATGAACACTGAAGCTTTCTTT
>16|TRBJ2-1|TRBV5-6|TRBD2|.
CASSYGGLADYNEQFF
TGTGCCAGCAGTTACGGGGGACTAGCGGATTACAATGAGCAGTTCTTC
>16|TRBJ2-2|TRBV5-4|.|.
CASSFRPGVTTGELFF
TGTGCCAGCAGCTTTCGACCTGGGGTGACGACCGGGGAGCTGTTTTTT
>13|TRBJ2-2|TRBV14|.|.
CASSAARAGELFF
TGTGCCAGCAGCGCAGCCCGGGCCGGGGAGCTGTTTTTT
>14|TRBJ2-3|TRBV11-2|.|.
CASSSGQTTDTQYF
TGTGCCAGCAGCTCGGGACAAACCACAGATACGCAGTATTTT
>17|TRBJ2-3|TRBV11-2|TRBD1|.
CASSRRSTGGLSDTQYF
TGTGCCAGCAGCCGACGGTCAACAGGGGGCTTATCAGATACGCAGTATTTT
>12|TRBJ1-1|TRBV6-2/TRBV6-3|.|.
CASSLREAEAFF
TGTGCCAGCAGTTTAAGAGAGGCTGAAGCTTTCTTT
>15|TRBJ2-7|TRBV11-1|.|.
CASSLFPGSSYEQYF
TGTGCCAGCAGCTTATTTCCGGGGAGCTCCTACGAGCAGTACTTC
>12|TRBJ1-6|TRBV3-1/TRBV3-2|.|.
CASSPGDSPLHF
TGTGCCAGCAGCCCAGGCGATTCACCCCTCCACTTT
>13|TRBJ1-1|TRBV7-2|TRBD1|.
CASSRHRGAEAFF
TGTGCCAGCAGCCGTCACAGGGGAGCTGAAGCTTTCTTT
>15|TRBJ2-7|TRBV16|.|.
CASSQSVRRVGEQYF
TGTGCCAGCAGCCAAAGTGTACGTAGGGTGGGCGAGCAGTACTTC
>15|TRBJ2-3|TRBV28|.|.
CASSSRAQPTDTQYF
TGTGCCAGCAGTTCCCGGGCCCAGCCCACAGATACGCAGTATTTT
>15|TRBJ2-3|TRBV5-1|.|.
CASSLGGIGTDTQYF
TGCGCCAGCAGCTTAGGCGGGATCGGCACAGATACGCAGTATTTT
>14|TRBJ1-2|TRBV24-1|.|.
CATSERAKDYGYTF
TGTGCCACCAGTGAGCGGGCGAAGGACTATGGCTACACCTTC
>11|TRBJ2-3|TRBV7-2|.|.
CASSPQGRLYF
TGTGCCAGCAGTCCTCAGGGGAGGCTGTATTTT
>14|TRBJ2-7|TRBV2|.|.
CASSETAKPYEQYF
TGTGCCAGCAGTGAAACGGCTAAACCCTACGAGCAGTACTTC
>15|TRBJ2-2|TRBV18|.|once
CASSPPSVNTGELFF
TGTGCCAGCTCACCTCCTAGCGTCAACACCGGGGAGCTGTTTTTT
>13|TRBJ2-7|TRBV4-1|.|few
CASSPPRASEQYF
TGCGCCAGCAGCCCACCTAGGGCATCCGAGCAGTACTTC
>14|TRBJ1-3|TRBV10-3|.|.
CAIRGRSSGNTIYF
TGTGCCATCAGGGGACGGAGCTCTGGAAACACCATATATTTT
>15|TRBJ1-4|TRBV6-5|.|few
CASSLAARRGEKLFF
TGTGCCAGCAGTTTAGCGGCAAGGCGCGGTGAAAAACTGTTTTTT
>15|TRBJ2-7|TRBV4-3|TRBD2|few
CASSQDLLAGAEQYF
TGCGCCAGCAGCCAAGATCTACTAGCGGGGGCCGAGCAGTACTTC
>15|TRBJ1-6|TRBV19|.|.
CASSERVGYNSPLHF
TGTGCCAGTAGCGAGCGCGTGGGTTATAATTCACCCCTCCACTTT
>13|TRBJ2-2|TRBV6-5|.|.
CASSSPGSGELFF
TGTGCCAGCAGTTCCCCGGGCTCCGGGGAGCTGTTTTTT
>13|TRBJ2-3|TRBV2|.|.
CASSELIVDTQYF
TGTGCCAGCAGTGAACTTATCGTAGATACGCAGTATTTT
>16|TRBJ2-1|TRBV9|TRBD2|.
CASSVAGGGRAGEQFF
TGTGCCAGCAGCGTAGCCGGCGGCGGGAGGGCCGGTGAGCAGTTCTTC
>15|TRBJ1-3|TRBV4-3|TRBD1|.
CASSQGGGQGNTIYF
TGCGCCAGCAGCCAAGGGGGAGGACAGGGGAACACCATATATTTT
>16|TRBJ2-2|TRBV6-1|TRBD2|many
CASSDTGTRVTGELFF
TGTGCCAGCAGTGACACCGGGACTAGGGTTACCGGGGAGCTGTTTTTT
>15|TRBJ2-1|TRBV3-1/TRBV3-2|.|few
CASSHRGRVGNEQFF
TGTGCCAGCAGCCATCGGGGCAGGGTAGGCAATGAGCAGTTCTTC
>13|TRBJ1-1|TRBV6-6|.|.
CASSQTPGGEAFF
TGTGCCAGCAGCCAGACCCCGGGGGGTGAAGCTTTCTTT
>11|TRBJ2-5|TRBV28|.|.
CASSFLETQYF
TGTGCCAGCAGTTTTTTAGAGACCCAGTACTTC
>15|TRBJ1-1|TRBV7-9|TRBD1|once
CASSLAGGPNTEAFF
TGTGCCAGCAGCTTGGCAGGGGGACCGAACACTGAAGCTTTCTTT
>11|TRBJ2-2|TRBV9|.|.
CASSFTGELFF
TGTGCCAGCAGCTTTACCGGGGAGCTGTTTTTT
>15|TRBJ2-1|TRBV27|TRBD2|.
CASSSGLAGGNEQFF
TGTGCCAGCAGTTCTGGACTAGCGGGAGGGAATGAGCAGTTCTTC
>12|TRBJ2-5|TRBV7-9|.|.
CASSLVEETQYF
TGTGCCAGCAGCTTAGTGGAGGAGACCCAGTACTTC
>16|TRBJ2-7|TRBV5-1|.|once
CASSLDLALSSYEQYF
TGCGCCAGCAGCTTGGATCTAGCGCTGAGCTCCTACGAGCAGTACTTC
>13|TRBJ2-1|TRBV10-2|.|.
CATNSLTGNEQFF
TGCGCCACCAACTCCTTGACAGGAAATGAGCAGTTCTTC
>11|TRBJ2-7|TRBV29-1|.|.
CSVTGEGEQYF
TGCAGCGTAACAGGGGAGGGCGAGCAGTACTTC
>13|TRBJ2-3|TRBV7-6|.|once
CASSDGGPDTQYF
TGTGCCAGCAGCGATGGAGGGCCAGATACGCAGTATTTT
>13|TRBJ1-5|TRBV6-5|.|.
CASTMGQNQPQHF
TGTGCCAGCACCATGGGGCAAAATCAGCCCCAGCATTTT